A single sample is the source of the 14 T cell receptor beta chains below, sequenced in a study of blood T cell repertoires in COVID-19. TCRdb's table, derived via immunoSEQ multiplex PCR, lists solely in-frame clones and lacks some. This table holds 50,000 to 60,000 clones, almost 90% found once. Specimen: peripheral blood. The receptors were sampled from a man in his fifties or sixties with active COVID-19.

The gene calls are TRBV19 and TRBJ1-5, with D possibly TRBD1 on 6 matching bases. The V and J ends lost 6 bases and 1 base respectively, with 19 bases between them. The CDR3 runs 17 residues. Per the germline V gene, CDR1 is LNHDA and CDR2 is SQIVND (reference sequence). The CDR3 sequence is CASSKNRVGKSNQPQHF. The DNA of the CDR3 is TGTGCCAGTAGCAAAAACAGGGTTGGGAAGAGCAATCAGCCCCAGCATTTT.

In DNA form, the CDR3 reads TGTGCCACAACGGGACAGAACACCGGGGAGCTGTTTTTT. Translation gives CATTGQNTGELFF. V usage is TRBV19 and J usage is TRBJ2-2; D is perhaps TRBD1 (6 bases). Germline assignment: CDR1 LNHDA and CDR2 SQIVND (reference sequence). The V gene lost 10 bases and the J gene lost 1 base, with 10 bases spanning the gap. CDR3 size: 13 residues. The full variable domain, in which reference TRBV19 and TRBJ2-2 provide the parts outside the CDR3, is DGGITQSPKYLFRKEGQNVTLSCEQNLNHDAMYWYRQDPGQGLRLIYYSQIVNDFQKGDIAEGYSVSREKKESFPLTVTSAQKNPTAFYLCATTGQNTGELFFGEGSRLTVL.

J is TRBJ2-7 and V is TRBV30, with a possible D match to TRBD1 (6 bases). Between the trimmed V and J ends, which lost 2 bases and 0 bases, there was a span of 11 bases. This CDR3 comprises 14 residues. Germline V CDR1 and CDR2: GTSNPN, SVGIG (reference sequence). The CDR3 nucleotides read TGTGCCTGGAGTTGGACAGCGAGCTCCTACGAGCAGTACTTC. Amino acids: CAWSWTASSYEQYF.

Only a few counts were recorded for this clone. The chain links TRBV15 to TRBJ2-1; 11 positions agree with TRBD2. CDR3 length: 16 amino acids. The V gene end was trimmed by 1 base and the J gene end by 8 bases; junction bases not matched to a gene: 7. Germline CDR1 LNHNV, CDR2 YYDKDF (reference sequence). CDR3 nucleotide sequence: TGTGCCACCAGCAGAGGTAGCGGGAGGGCCATGGATGAGCAGTTCTTC. This gives the protein CATSRGSGRAMDEQFF.

As to this clone: The same CDR3 can be traced to other DNA sequences in this sample. The chain couples TRBV24-1 to TRBJ2-5; 10 bases are shared with TRBD1. Trimming at V came to 3 bases and at J to 3 bases, leaving 3 bases not matched to a gene. The CDR3 extends over 15 amino acids. Germline CDR1 reads KGHDR; CDR2 reads SFDVKD. The CDR3 DNA reads as TGTGCCACCAGTGATCCGGGGACAGGGGAAGAGACCCAGTACTTC. Amino acid sequence: CATSDPGTGEETQYF.

This rearrangement joins TRBV10-3 to TRBJ2-1; 7 bases map to TRBD2. In germline, CDR1 is ENHRY, CDR2 SYGVKD. V gave up 8 bases and J gave up 4 bases; unmatched junction bases: 5. The CDR3 contains 13 residues. CDR3 sequence: CAILADHYNEQFF. Here the CDR3 DNA reads TGTGCCATCCTAGCGGATCATTACAATGAGCAGTTCTTC.

J is TRBJ2-2 and V is TRBV11-1, with 7 bases lining up with TRBD2. After removal of 1 base from V and 1 base from J, the junction contained 3 bases not matched to a gene. The germline CDR1 and CDR2 sequences are SGHAT and FQDESV (reference sequence). The CDR3 consists of 16 residues. CDR3 sequence: CASSLGPSGNTGELFF. CDR3 bases: TGTGCCAGCAGCTTAGGTCCTAGCGGGAACACCGGGGAGCTGTTTTTT. Complete variable domain (other parts from reference TRBV11-1 and TRBJ2-2): EAEVAQSPRYKITEKSQAVAFWCDPISGHATLYWYRQILGQGPELLVQFQDESVVDDSQLPKDRFSAERLKGVDSTLKIQPAELGDSAMYLCASSLGPSGNTGELFFGEGSRLTVL.

The V gene is TRBV20-1, the J gene TRBJ2-5; no clear D gene. From germline, CDR1 is DFQATT and CDR2 SNEGSKA (reference sequence). CDR3 length equals 11 residues. Trimming stripped 0 bases from V and 5 bases from J, with 4 bases between. CDR3 bases: TGCAGTGCTAGAGATTCGGAGACCCAGTACTTC. The encoded protein is CSARDSETQYF.

This clone appeared once. This chain uses TRBV19 with TRBJ2-1; 8 nucleotides match TRBD2. CDR3 size: 14 residues. After removal of 3 bases from V and 3 bases from J, the junction contained 1 base not matched to a gene. In germline, CDR1 is LNHDA, CDR2 SQIVND (reference sequence). CDR3 coding DNA: TGTGCCAGTAGTATGAGCGGGAGCTACAATGAGCAGTTCTTC. It translates to CASSMSGSYNEQFF.

This chain uses TRBV18 with TRBJ2-2; 7 nucleotides align to TRBD1. The CDR3 runs 16 residues. Germline CDR1 and CDR2: KGHSH and LQKENI. V was pared by 2 bases and J by 4 bases, with 7 bases of the junction left unmatched. The CDR3 coding sequence is TGTGCCAGCTCACCATTTGACAGGGCAGTCACCGGGGAGCTGTTTTTT. It yields the protein CASSPFDRAVTGELFF.

The chain joins TRBV13 to TRBJ1-2; the D gene is possibly TRBD1 (6 bases). The ends were cut back, 5 bases at V and 8 bases at J, with 9 bases in the middle. Looked up from germline, CDR1 is PRHDT and CDR2 is FYEKMQ (reference sequence). The CDR3 consists of 11 residues. The CDR3 coding sequence is TGTGCCAGCAGCCAGGGGCGAGGCTACACCTTC. Its protein product is CASSQGRGYTF.

The rearrangement uses TRBV28 and TRBJ2-5, with D tentatively TRBD2 (5 bases). Germline V gene data show CDR1 as MDHEN and CDR2 as SYDVKM. Deletions cut 5 bases from V and 5 bases from J, with 6 bases between. This CDR3 is 11 amino acids long. CDR3 loop: CASSERETQYF. The CDR3 nucleotides read TGTGCCAGCAGTGAGCGGGAGACCCAGTACTTC.

V gene TRBV27 combines with J gene TRBJ2-3; D remains ambiguous. The CDR3 extends over 12 amino acids. CDR1 and CDR2 from the germline V gene are MNHEY and SMNVEV (reference sequence). V lost 2 bases, J lost 3 bases, and 3 bases lay in between. The CDR3 nucleotides read TGTGCCAGCAGTTTAATAACAGATACGCAGTATTTT. Protein: CASSLITDTQYF.

The chain is built from TRBV5-1 and TRBJ2-3; the match to TRBD2 covers 11 bases. Trimming at V came to 4 bases and at J to 2 bases, leaving 9 bases not matched to a gene. The CDR3 has 17 amino acids. Germline V gene sequence: CDR1 SGHRS, CDR2 YFSETQ. The CDR3 nucleotides are TGCGCCAGCAGCGTCGGGACTAGCGGAAGGACCACAGATACGCAGTATTTT. Protein product: CASSVGTSGRTTDTQYF.